This T cell receptor beta chain was sequenced in a study of T cell repertoires in ileal Crohn's disease. Study background: At postoperative colonoscopy, neoterminal ileum biopsies were taken as M6.

Study conclusions and caveats: Sorted CD8 T cells held more high-frequency clones than CD4.

This clone was observed once. No antigen is known for it. The time point: neoterminal ileum biopsy at postoperative endoscopy, about 6 months after surgery. Sequenced by immunoSEQ multiplex PCR; TCRdb stores in-frame clones only, minus some. Of 15,000 or so clones in the sample, more than 60% were seen once. Germline assignment: CDR1 SGHTA and CDR2 FQGNSA. This CDR3 is 12 amino acids long. Trimming shortened V by 5 bases and J by 7 bases, and 10 bases separated the two germline ends. Sequenced material: ileal tissue. This clonotype originated in an adult with Crohn's disease. The rearrangement uses TRBV7-2 and TRBJ2-3; D is undetermined. The CDR3 here is CASSPRVHTQYF. The CDR3 DNA is TGTGCCAGCAGCCCTCGAGTACATACGCAGTATTTT. Variable domain in full (rest from reference TRBV7-2 and TRBJ2-3): GAGVSQSPSNKVTEKGKDVELRCDPISGHTALYWYRQSLGQGLEFLIYFQGNSAPDKSGLPSDRFSAERTGGSVSTLTIQRTQQEDSAVYLCASSPRVHTQYFGPGTRLTVL.